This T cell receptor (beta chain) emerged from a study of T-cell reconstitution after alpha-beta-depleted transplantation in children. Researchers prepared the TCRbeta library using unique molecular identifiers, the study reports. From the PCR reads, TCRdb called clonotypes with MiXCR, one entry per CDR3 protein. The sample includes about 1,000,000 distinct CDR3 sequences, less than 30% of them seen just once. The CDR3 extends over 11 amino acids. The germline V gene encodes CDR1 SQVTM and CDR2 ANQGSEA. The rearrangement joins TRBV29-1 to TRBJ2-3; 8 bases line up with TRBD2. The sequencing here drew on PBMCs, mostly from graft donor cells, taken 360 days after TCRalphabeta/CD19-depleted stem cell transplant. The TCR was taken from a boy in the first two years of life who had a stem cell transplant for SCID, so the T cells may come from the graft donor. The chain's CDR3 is CTAGTSDTQYF. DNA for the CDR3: TGCACCGCTGGGACTAGTGATACGCAGTATTTT.